This T cell receptor beta chain derives from a study of blood T cell repertoires in COVID-19. About the research overall: Material from acute and convalescent COVID-19 was sourced from the United States, Italy and Spain. PBMCs, B-cell-depleted T cells, or T cells provided the cDNA or gDNA that made up the material.

In this sample, this clone turned up a few times. As originally analysed: Amplified reference gene primers provided the basis for estimating nucleated cell counts. The protocol was immunoSEQ multiplex PCR, while the TCRdb copy is restricted to in-frame clones and leaves out a portion. The V and J calls and clone size were taken over from that table, and D and trimming were inferred from the DNA. This table holds about 100,000 clones, about 77% found once. V lost 3 bases, J lost 10 bases, and 9 bases stayed unmatched. Germline V gene lookup returns CDR1 LGHDT and CDR2 YNNKEL (reference sequence). The CDR3 sequence is 15 residues long.

J is TRBJ2-1 and V is TRBV3-1 (or the pseudogene TRBV3-2), with 10 bases identical to TRBD1. The TCR originated in an older woman with acute or convalescent COVID-19. The sequencing sample was made of peripheral blood. The CDR3 loop reads CASSQSPGQGREQFF. Written as DNA, the CDR3 is TGTGCCAGCAGCCAGTCTCCGGGACAGGGGAGAGAGCAGTTCTTC.